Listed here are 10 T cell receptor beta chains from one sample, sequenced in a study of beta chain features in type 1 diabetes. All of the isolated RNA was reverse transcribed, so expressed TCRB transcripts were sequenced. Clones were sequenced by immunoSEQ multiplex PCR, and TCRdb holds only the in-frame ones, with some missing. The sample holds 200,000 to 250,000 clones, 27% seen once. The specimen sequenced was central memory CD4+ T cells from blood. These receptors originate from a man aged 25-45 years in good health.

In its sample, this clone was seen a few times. In nucleotides, the CDR3 is TGTGCCTGGAGTGTGGGGGTAATGAATGGCTACACCTTC. Encoded protein: CAWSVGVMNGYTF. J is TRBJ1-2 and V is TRBV30; D may be TRBD1 (5 bases). In germline, CDR1 is GTSNPN, CDR2 SVGIG (reference sequence). Deletions cut 0 bases from V and 6 bases from J, with 11 bases between. The CDR3 sequence is 13 residues long.

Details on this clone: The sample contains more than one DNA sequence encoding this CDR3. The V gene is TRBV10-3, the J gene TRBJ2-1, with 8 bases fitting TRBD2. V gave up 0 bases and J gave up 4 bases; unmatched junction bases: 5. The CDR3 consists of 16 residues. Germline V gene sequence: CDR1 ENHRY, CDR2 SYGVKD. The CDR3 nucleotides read TGTGCCATCAGTGAGTCAAGCGGGGGTACATACAATGAGCAGTTCTTC. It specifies CAISESSGGTYNEQFF.

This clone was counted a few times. The CDR3 bases are TGTGCCTGGAGCCCGGTGGGGGGCAGGAACACTGAAGCTTTCTTT. Residues: CAWSPVGGRNTEAFF. V gene TRBV30 combines with J gene TRBJ1-1; D is possibly TRBD1 (6 bases). This CDR3 contains 15 residues. V lost 3 bases to trimming and J lost 1 base, with 15 bases between them. Looked up from germline, CDR1 is GTSNPN and CDR2 is SVGIG (reference sequence). The variable domain in full, with the rest retrieved from reference TRBV30 and TRBJ1-1, is SQTIHQWPATLVQPVGSPLSLECTVEGTSNPNLYWYRQAAGRGLQLLFYSVGIGQISSEVPQNLSASRPQDRQFILSSKKLLLSDSGFYLCAWSPVGGRNTEAFFGQGTRLTVV.

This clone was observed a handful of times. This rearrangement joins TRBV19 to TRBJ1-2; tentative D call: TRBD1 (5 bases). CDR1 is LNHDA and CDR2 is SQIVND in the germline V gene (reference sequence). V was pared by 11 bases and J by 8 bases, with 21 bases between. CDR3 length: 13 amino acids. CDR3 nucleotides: TGTGCCTGCGCCGGGACGCCCGTCGGAGGCTACACCTTC. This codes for CACAGTPVGGYTF. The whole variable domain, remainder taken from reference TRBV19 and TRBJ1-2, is DGGITQSPKYLFRKEGQNVTLSCEQNLNHDAMYWYRQDPGQGLRLIYYSQIVNDFQKGDIAEGYSVSREKKESFPLTVTSAQKNPTAFYLCACAGTPVGGYTFGSGTRLTVV.

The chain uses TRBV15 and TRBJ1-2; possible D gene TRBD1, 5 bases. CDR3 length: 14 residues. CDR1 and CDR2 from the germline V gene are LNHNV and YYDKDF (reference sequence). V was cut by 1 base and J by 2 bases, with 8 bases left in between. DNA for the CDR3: TGTGCCACCAGCAGAGGTGAGGGGAACTATGGCTACACCTTC. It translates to CATSRGEGNYGYTF.

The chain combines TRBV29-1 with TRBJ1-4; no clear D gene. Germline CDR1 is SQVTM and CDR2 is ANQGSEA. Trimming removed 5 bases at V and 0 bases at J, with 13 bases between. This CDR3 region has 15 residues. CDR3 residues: CSVSLQSATNEKLFF. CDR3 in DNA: TGCAGCGTTTCTCTACAATCAGCAACTAATGAAAAACTGTTTTTT.

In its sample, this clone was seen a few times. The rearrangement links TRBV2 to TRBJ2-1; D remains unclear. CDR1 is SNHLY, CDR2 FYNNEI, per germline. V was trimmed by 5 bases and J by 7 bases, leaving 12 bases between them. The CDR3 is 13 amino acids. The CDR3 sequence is CASSNGRPNEQFF. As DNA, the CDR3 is TGTGCCAGCAGTAACGGGCGGCCTAATGAGCAGTTCTTC.

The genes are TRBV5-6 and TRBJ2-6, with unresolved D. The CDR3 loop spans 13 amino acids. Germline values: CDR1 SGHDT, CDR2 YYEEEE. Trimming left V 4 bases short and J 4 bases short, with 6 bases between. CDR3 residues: CASSQGGANVLTF. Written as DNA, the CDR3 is TGTGCCAGCAGCCAAGGAGGGGCCAACGTCCTGACTTTC.

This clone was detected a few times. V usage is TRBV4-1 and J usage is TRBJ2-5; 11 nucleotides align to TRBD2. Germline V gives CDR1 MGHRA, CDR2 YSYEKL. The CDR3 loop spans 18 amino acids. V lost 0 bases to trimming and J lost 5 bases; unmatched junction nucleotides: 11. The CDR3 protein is CASSQDPTSGTGRETQYF. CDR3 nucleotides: TGCGCCAGCAGCCAAGATCCGACTAGCGGGACGGGGAGGGAGACCCAGTACTTC.

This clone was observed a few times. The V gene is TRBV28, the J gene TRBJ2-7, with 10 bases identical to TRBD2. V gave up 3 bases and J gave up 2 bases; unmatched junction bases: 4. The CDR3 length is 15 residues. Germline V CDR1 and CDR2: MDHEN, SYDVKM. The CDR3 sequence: CASSLPSGRTYEQYF. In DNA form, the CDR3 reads TGTGCCAGCAGTTTGCCTAGCGGGAGAACCTACGAGCAGTACTTC.